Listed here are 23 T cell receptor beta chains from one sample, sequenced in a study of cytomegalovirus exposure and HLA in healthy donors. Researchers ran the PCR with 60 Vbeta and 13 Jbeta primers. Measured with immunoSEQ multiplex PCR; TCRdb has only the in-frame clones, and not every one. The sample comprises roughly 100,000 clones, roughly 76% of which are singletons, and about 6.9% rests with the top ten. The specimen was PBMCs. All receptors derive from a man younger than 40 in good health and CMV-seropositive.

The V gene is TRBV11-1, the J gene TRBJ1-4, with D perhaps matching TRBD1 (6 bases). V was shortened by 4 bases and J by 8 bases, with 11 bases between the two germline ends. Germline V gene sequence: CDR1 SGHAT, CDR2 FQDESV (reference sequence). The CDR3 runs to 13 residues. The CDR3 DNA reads TGTGCCAGCAGCTCGGGGACAAAAGAAAAACTGTTTTTT. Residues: CASSSGTKEKLFF.

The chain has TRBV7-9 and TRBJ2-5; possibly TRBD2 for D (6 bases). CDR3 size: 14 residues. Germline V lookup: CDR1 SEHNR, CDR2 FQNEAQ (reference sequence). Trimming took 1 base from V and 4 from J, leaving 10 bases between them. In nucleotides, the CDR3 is TGTGCCAGCAGCTTAGTAGGCGGGGCAGAGACCCAGTACTTC. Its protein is CASSLVGGAETQYF.

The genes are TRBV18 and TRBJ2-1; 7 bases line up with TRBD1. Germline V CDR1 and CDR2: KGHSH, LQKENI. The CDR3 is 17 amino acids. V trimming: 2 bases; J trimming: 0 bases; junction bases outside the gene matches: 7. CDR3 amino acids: CASSPSGRGYSYNEQFF. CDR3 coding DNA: TGTGCCAGCTCACCAAGCGGCAGGGGGTACTCCTACAATGAGCAGTTCTTC.

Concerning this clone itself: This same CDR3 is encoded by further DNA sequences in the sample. Written as DNA, the CDR3 is TGCGCCAGCAGCTTGGAGGGGGGGAACTACGAGCAGTACTTC. Protein sequence: CASSLEGGNYEQYF. The gene calls are TRBV5-1 and TRBJ2-7, with D possibly being TRBD2 (7 bases). V gave up 0 bases and J gave up 3 bases, with 10 bases separating them. The CDR3 consists of 14 residues. The germline V gene has CDR1 SGHRS and CDR2 YFSETQ.

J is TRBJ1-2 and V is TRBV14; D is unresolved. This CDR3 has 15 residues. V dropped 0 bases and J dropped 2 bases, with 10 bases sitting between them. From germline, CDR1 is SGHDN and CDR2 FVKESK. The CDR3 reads CASSQDVGPNYGYTF. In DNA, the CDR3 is TGTGCCAGCAGCCAAGATGTTGGGCCCAACTATGGCTACACCTTC.

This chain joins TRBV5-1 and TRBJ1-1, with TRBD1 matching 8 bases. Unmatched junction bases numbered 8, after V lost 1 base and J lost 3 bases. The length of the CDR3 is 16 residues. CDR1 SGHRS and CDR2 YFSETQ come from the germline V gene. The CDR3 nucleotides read TGCGCCAGCAGCTTGAATGCAGGGGGCGCAGACACTGAAGCTTTCTTT. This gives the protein CASSLNAGGADTEAFF.

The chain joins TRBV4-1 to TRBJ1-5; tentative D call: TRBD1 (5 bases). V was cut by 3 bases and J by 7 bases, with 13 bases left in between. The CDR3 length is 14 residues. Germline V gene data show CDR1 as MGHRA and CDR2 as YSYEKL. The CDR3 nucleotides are TGCGCCAGCAGCCACCTGGGAAGGGGCCAGCCCCAGCATTTT. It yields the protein CASSHLGRGQPQHF.

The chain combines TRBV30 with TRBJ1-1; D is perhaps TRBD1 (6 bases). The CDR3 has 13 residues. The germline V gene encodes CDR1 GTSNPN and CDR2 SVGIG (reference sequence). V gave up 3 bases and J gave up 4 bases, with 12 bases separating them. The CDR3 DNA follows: TGTGCCTGGAGCGACGACAGGACCACTGAAGCTTTCTTT. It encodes CAWSDDRTTEAFF.

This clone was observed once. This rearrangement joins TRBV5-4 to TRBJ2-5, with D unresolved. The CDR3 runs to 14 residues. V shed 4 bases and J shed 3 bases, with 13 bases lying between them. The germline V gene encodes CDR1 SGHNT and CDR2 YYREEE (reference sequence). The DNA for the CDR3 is TGTGCCAGCAGCCATGACACTCTCGAAGAGACCCAGTACTTC. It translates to CASSHDTLEETQYF.

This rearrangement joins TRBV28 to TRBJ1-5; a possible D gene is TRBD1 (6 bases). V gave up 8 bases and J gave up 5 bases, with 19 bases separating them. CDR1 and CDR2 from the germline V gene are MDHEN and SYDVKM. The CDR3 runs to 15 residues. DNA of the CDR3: TGTGCCAGCTACACCCCGGGACAATTAGATCAGCCCCAGCATTTT. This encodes CASYTPGQLDQPQHF.

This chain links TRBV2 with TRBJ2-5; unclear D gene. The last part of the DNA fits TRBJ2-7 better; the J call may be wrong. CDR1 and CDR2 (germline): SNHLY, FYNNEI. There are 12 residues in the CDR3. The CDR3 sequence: CASSYELYEQYF. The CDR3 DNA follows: TGTGCCAGCAGTTATGAGCTGTACGAGCAGTACTTC.

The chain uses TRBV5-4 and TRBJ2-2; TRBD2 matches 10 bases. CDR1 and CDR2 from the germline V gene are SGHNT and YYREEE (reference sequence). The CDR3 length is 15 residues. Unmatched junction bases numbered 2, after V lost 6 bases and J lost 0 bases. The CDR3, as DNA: TGTGCCAGCAAAAGCGGGGGGGCGAACACCGGGGAGCTGTTTTTT. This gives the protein CASKSGGANTGELFF.

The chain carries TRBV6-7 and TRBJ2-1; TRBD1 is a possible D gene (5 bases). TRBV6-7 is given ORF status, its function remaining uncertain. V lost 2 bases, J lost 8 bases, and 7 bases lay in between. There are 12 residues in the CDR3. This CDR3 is CASSYDSDEQFF. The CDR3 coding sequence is TGTGCCAGCAGTTACGACAGCGATGAGCAGTTCTTC.

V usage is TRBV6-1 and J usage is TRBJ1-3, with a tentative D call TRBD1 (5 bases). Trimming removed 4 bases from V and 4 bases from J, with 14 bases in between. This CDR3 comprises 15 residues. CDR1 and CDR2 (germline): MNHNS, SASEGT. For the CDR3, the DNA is TGTGCCAGCAGTGCAAGCAGGGATTACGGAAACACCATATATTTT. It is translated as CASSASRDYGNTIYF.

The CDR3 loop reads CASNSFPGGLTEAFF. The CDR3 DNA reads as TGTGCCAGTAACTCTTTTCCAGGGGGCCTCACTGAAGCTTTCTTT. The chain joins TRBV19 to TRBJ1-1, with TRBD1 identical over 8 bases. V was pared by 7 bases and J by 4 bases, with 11 bases of the junction left unmatched. Germline-derived CDR1 and CDR2 are LNHDA and SQIVND (reference sequence). The CDR3 loop spans 15 amino acids.

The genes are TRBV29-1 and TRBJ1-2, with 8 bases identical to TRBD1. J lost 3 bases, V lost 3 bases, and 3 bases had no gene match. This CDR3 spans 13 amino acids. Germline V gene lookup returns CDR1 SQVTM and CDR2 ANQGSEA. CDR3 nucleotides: TGCAGCGTTGAGCTGGACAGGGACTATGGCTACACCTTC. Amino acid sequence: CSVELDRDYGYTF.

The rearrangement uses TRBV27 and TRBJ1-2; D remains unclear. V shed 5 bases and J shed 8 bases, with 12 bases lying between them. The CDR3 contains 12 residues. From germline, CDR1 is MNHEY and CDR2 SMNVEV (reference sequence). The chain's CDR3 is CASSRYPGGYTF. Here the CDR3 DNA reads TGTGCCAGCAGTAGATACCCGGGGGGCTACACCTTC.

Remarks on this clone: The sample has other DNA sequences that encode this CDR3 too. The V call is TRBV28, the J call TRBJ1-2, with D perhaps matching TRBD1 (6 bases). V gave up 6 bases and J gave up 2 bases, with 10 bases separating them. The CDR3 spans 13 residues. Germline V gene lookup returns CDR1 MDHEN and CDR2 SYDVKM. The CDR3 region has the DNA TGTGCCAGCAGCTTCGGACAGAACTATGGCTACACCTTC. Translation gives CASSFGQNYGYTF.

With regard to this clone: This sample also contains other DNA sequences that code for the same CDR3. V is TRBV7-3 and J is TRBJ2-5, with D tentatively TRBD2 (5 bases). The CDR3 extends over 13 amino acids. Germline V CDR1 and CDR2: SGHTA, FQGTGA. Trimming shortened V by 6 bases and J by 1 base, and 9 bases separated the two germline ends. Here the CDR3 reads CASSSGLQETQYF. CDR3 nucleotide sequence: TGTGCCAGCAGTTCCGGACTCCAAGAGACCCAGTACTTC.

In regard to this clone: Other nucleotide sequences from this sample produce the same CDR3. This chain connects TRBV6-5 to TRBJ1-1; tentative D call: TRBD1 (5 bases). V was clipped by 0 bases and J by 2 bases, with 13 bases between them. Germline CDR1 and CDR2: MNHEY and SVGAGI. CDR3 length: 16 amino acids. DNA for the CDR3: TGTGCCAGCAGTTACTCTCAGGGTAGGCAAAACACTGAAGCTTTCTTT. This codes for CASSYSQGRQNTEAFF.

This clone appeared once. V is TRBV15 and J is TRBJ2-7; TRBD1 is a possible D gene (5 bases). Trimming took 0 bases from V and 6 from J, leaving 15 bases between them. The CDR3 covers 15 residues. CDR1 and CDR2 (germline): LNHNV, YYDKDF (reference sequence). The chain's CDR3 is CATSRDRTQGGEQYF. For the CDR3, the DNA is TGTGCCACCAGCAGAGATAGGACGCAGGGTGGCGAGCAGTACTTC.

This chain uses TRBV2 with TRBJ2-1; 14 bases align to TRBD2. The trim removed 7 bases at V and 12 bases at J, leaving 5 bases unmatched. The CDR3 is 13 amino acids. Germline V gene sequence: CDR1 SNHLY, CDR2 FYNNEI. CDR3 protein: CASNLGLAGAQFF. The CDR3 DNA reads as TGTGCCAGCAATTTGGGACTAGCGGGGGCGCAGTTCTTC. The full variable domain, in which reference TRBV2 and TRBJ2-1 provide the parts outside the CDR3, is EPEVTQTPSHQVTQMGQEVILRCVPISNHLYFYWYRQILGQKVEFLVSFYNNEISEKSEIFDDQFSVERPDGSNFTLKIRSTKLEDSAMYFCASNLGLAGAQFFGPGTRLTVL.

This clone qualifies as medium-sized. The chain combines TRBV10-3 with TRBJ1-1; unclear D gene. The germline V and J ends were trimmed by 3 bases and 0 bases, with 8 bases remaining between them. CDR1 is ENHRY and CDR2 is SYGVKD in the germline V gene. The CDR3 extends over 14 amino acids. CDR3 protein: CAISDYQLNTEAFF. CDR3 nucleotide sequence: TGTGCCATCAGTGATTACCAGTTGAACACTGAAGCTTTCTTT.